One sample yielded the 18 T cell receptor beta chains listed below, sequenced in a study of CD8+CD57+ T cells in acquired aplastic anemia. The use of genomic DNA as template underpinned the TCR beta VDJ and CDR3 profiling. Via MiXCR, TCRdb re-called the reads, giving one row per CDR3 protein. The top ten hold roughly 2.7% of the sample, which has some 120,000 distinct CDR3 sequences, about 46% seen once. The sample consisted of sorted CD4+, CD8+, or CD8+CD57+ T cells (not recorded which) from PBMCs. The source is a human donor in good health, serving as a control.

This clonotype was seen repeatedly, ten times or more. The genes are TRBV20-1 and TRBJ2-1; 8 bases map to TRBD1. Germline V gene data show CDR1 as DFQATT and CDR2 as SNEGSKA (reference sequence). This CDR3 has 15 amino acids. After removal of 4 bases from V and 4 bases from J, the junction contained 9 bases not matched to a gene. The CDR3 DNA reads TGCAGTGCTACCGCCGGGACAGGAACATACAATGAGCAGTTCTTC. Translation: CSATAGTGTYNEQFF.

This clonotype was seen repeatedly, ten times or more. The chain uses TRBV12-3 or TRBV12-4 and TRBJ2-7, with D possibly called TRBD1 or TRBD2 (5 bases each). V gave up 3 bases and J gave up 5 bases, with 17 bases separating them. This CDR3 has 15 amino acids. CDR3 nucleotide sequence: TGTGCCAGCAGTTTGAGTAGTCCGGGGACGAACGAGCAGTACTTC. Translating gives CASSLSSPGTNEQYF.

This clonotype showed up many times. The genes are TRBV20-1 and TRBJ1-1; D is perhaps TRBD1 (6 bases). CDR1 is DFQATT and CDR2 is SNEGSKA in the germline V gene (reference sequence). V lost 6 bases and J lost 5, with 19 bases in between. The CDR3 totals 14 residues. The CDR3 spells CSAAQGQLATEAFF. CDR3 nucleotide sequence: TGCAGTGCAGCCCAAGGACAGTTAGCGACTGAAGCTTTCTTT.

The V gene is TRBV7-3, the J gene TRBJ1-5; no clear D. This CDR3 has 10 residues. Germline-derived CDR1 and CDR2 are SGHTA and FQGTGA. The V end lost 1 base, the J end lost 16 bases, and 8 bases lay between the germline ends. The CDR3 DNA follows: TGTGCCAGCAGCTTAAGTCCCCGTCATTTT. Its translation is CASSLSPRHF.

This clonotype appeared many times. This sequence joins TRBV5-1 and TRBJ2-5; 9 positions match TRBD2. The trim removed 2 bases at V and 1 base at J, leaving 9 bases unmatched. The CDR3 extends over 17 amino acids. The germline V gene has CDR1 SGHRS and CDR2 YFSETQ. In nucleotides, the CDR3 is TGCGCCAGCAGCTTAATGGTTAGCGGGGGAGTCCAAGAGACCCAGTACTTC. Its protein is CASSLMVSGGVQETQYF.

The chain employs TRBV7-7 and TRBJ2-7; a possible D gene is TRBD2 (5 bases). Germline CDR1 SSHAT, CDR2 FNYEAQ (reference sequence). The CDR3 length is 13 residues. V was cut by 5 bases and J by 6 bases, with 14 bases left in between. The CDR3 bases are TGTGCCAGCAGCCCTCTGGCGAGCGGCGAGCAGTACTTC. Translation: CASSPLASGEQYF.

In its sample, this clonotype was seen many times. The chain recombines TRBV19 with TRBJ2-1; 12 bases fit TRBD2. The length of the CDR3 is 19 residues. Germline CDR1 and CDR2: LNHDA and SQIVND (reference sequence). After removal of 6 bases from V and 0 bases from J, the junction contained 12 bases not matched to a gene. CDR3 bases: TGTGCCAGTAGCCCCAGAACTAGCGGGGGGCTTAGCTCCTACAATGAGCAGTTCTTC. Translating gives CASSPRTSGGLSSYNEQFF.

The chain has TRBV20-1 and TRBJ2-1; possibly TRBD1 for D (6 bases). Trimming removed 6 bases at V and 6 bases at J, with 15 bases between. The CDR3 consists of 13 residues. Per the germline V gene, CDR1 is DFQATT and CDR2 is SNEGSKA (reference sequence). Here the CDR3 reads CSATGGGVNEQFF. The CDR3 DNA reads TGCAGTGCGACAGGCGGTGGTGTCAATGAGCAGTTCTTC.

On this clonotype: A junction boundary mismatches the germline segment, possibly from a read error. The V gene is TRBV29-1, the J gene TRBJ2-3, with 8 nucleotides matching TRBD2. Germline V gene lookup returns CDR1 SQVTM and CDR2 ANQGSEA. The CDR3 totals 13 residues. CDR3 DNA: TGCGGCGTTGAAACTAGCGGCATAGATACGCAGTATTTT. Its translation is CGVETSGIDTQYF.

This clonotype was counted a few times. This rearrangement joins TRBV13 to TRBJ2-3; 10 nucleotides line up with TRBD2. The CDR3 runs to 19 residues. J lost 1 base, V lost 5 bases, and 15 bases had no gene match. CDR1 and CDR2 (germline): PRHDT, FYEKMQ (reference sequence). The CDR3 is CASSRLGSGGGFGTDTQYF. As DNA, the CDR3 is TGTGCCAGCAGCCGACTGGGCAGCGGGGGGGGATTTGGCACAGATACGCAGTATTTT.

The rearrangement joins TRBV7-9 to TRBJ2-5; D gene ambiguous. V was shortened by 5 bases and J by 5 bases, with 9 bases between the two germline ends. CDR1 and CDR2 (germline): SEHNR, FQNEAQ (reference sequence). CDR3 length: 12 residues. The CDR3 DNA follows: TGTGCCAGCAGCCCTCTCCGGGAGACCCAGTACTTC. It translates to CASSPLRETQYF.

The CDR3 coding sequence is TGTGCCAGCAGCTCAATGCAGGGCTCCGAGCAGTACTTC. Encoded protein: CASSSMQGSEQYF. V gene TRBV7-3 combines with J gene TRBJ2-7; possible D gene TRBD1, 5 bases. The CDR3 is 13 residues long. Trimming stripped 4 bases from V and 6 bases from J, with 13 bases between. CDR1 SGHTA and CDR2 FQGTGA come from the germline V gene.

This chain connects TRBV18 to TRBJ1-2; D uncertain. Trimming removed 1 base at V and 7 bases at J, with 10 bases between. Germline CDR1 is KGHSH and CDR2 is LQKENI. The CDR3 sequence is 13 residues long. CDR3 sequence (DNA): TGTGCCAGCTCACCACGGGCAGCATCTGGCTACACCTTC. Protein: CASSPRAASGYTF. Full variable domain (rest looked up from reference TRBV18 and TRBJ1-2): NAGVMQNPRHLVRRRGQEARLRCSPMKGHSHVYWYRQLPEEGLKFMVYLQKENIIDESGMPKERFSAEFPKEGPSILRIQQVVRGDSAAYFCASSPRAASGYTFGSGTRLTVV.

This clonotype was counted ten times or more. The rearrangement uses TRBV6-5 and TRBJ1-2; D is uncertain. CDR1 MNHEY and CDR2 SVGAGI come from the germline V gene. The length of the CDR3 is 13 residues. V lost 2 bases and J 6 bases, leaving 10 bases between the germline ends. The CDR3 loop reads CASSYRSTDGYTF. The DNA for the CDR3 is TGTGCCAGCAGTTACCGTTCGACTGATGGCTACACCTTC.

The genes are TRBV5-6 and TRBJ2-7; D uncertain. CDR3 size: 14 residues. V was trimmed by 4 bases and J by 0 bases, leaving 11 bases between them. CDR1 and CDR2 (germline): SGHDT, YYEEEE. The CDR3 protein is CASSPERDSYEQYV. In nucleotides, the CDR3 is TGTGCCAGCAGCCCCGAGCGAGACTCCTACGAGCAGTACGTC.

This clonotype showed up many times. The chain joins TRBV6-1 to TRBJ2-6, with 8 bases fitting TRBD1. The CDR3 runs 16 residues. Germline-derived CDR1 and CDR2 are MNHNS and SASEGT. Unmatched junction bases numbered 7, after V lost 5 bases and J lost 4 bases. CDR3: CASSPQGASGANVLTF. As DNA, the CDR3 is TGTGCCAGCAGTCCTCAGGGGGCCTCGGGGGCCAACGTCCTGACTTTC.

This clonotype has at least ten counts. V is TRBV12-3 or TRBV12-4 and J is TRBJ1-5, with 7 nucleotides matching TRBD1. CDR3 length equals 14 residues. V was clipped by 6 bases and J by 5 bases; unmatched bases: 7. Here the CDR3 DNA reads TGTGCCAGCAGCTTCACAGGGGATCATCAGCCCCAGCATTTT. Protein product: CASSFTGDHQPQHF.

This clonotype occurred a few times. J is TRBJ2-2 and V is TRBV30, with 7 positions matching TRBD2. Germline V CDR1 and CDR2: GTSNPN, SVGIG (reference sequence). This CDR3 has 13 amino acids. V lost 4 bases and J lost 4; bases outside the gene matches: 3. Here the CDR3 reads CAWNPGGTGELFF. In nucleotides, the CDR3 is TGTGCCTGGAATCCGGGGGGCACCGGGGAGCTGTTTTTT.